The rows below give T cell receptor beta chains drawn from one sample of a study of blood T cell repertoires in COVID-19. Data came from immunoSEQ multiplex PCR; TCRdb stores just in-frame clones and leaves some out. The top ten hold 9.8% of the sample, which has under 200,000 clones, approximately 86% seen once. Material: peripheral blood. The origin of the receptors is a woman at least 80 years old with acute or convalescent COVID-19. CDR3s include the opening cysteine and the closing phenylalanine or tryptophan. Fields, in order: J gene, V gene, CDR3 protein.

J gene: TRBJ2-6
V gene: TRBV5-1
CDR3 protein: CASSLYGANVLTF

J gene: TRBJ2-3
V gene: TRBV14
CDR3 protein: CASSQAGTSGRGTQYF

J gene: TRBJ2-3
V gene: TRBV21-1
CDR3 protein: CASSSPPGDSTDTQYF

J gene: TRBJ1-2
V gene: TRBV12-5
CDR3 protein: CASGSNFRDSRSNTF

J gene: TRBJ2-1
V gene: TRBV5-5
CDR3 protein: CASSQFSGRGNEQFF

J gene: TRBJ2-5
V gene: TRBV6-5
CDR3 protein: CASTDTRGLQYF

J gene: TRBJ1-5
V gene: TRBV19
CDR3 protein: CASSTGLNSNQPQHF

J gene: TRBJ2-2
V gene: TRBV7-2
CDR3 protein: CASSLGVAGGELFF

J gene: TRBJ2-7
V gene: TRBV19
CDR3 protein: CASSTPGLAPYEQYF

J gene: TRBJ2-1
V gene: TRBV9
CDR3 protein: CASSDQLAGGLEGEQFF

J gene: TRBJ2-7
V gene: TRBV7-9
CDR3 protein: CASSLVADYYEQYF

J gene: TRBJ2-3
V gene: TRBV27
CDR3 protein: CASSLWGLTDTQYF

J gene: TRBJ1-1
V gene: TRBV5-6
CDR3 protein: CASSFSVNTEAFF

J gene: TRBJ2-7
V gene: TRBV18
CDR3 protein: CASSQGTGTREQYF

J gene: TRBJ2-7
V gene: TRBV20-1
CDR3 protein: CSASTSGITYEQYF

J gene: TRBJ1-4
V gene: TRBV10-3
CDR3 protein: CAISPRGSTNEKLFF

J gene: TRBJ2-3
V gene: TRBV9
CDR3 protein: CASSVLTGGYDTQYF

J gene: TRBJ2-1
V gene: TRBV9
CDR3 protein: CASSVGSAGNEQFF

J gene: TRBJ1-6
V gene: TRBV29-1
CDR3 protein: CSVSTGRNSPLHF

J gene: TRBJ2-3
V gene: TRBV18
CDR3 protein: CASSKTAGGGTDTQYF

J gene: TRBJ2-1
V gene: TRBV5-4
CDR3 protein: CASSLPTSGDYNEQFF

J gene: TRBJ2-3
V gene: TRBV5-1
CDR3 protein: CASRDSRSLGTDTQYF

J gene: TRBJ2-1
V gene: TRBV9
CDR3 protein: CASSVGRGGLDEQFF

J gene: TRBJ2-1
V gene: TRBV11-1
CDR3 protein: CASSLALSGYNEQFF

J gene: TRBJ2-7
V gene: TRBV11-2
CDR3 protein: CASSLEGGSEQYF